This record looks at one T cell receptor (beta chain) sequence and its context. This sample was included in a study of sequential checkpoint blockade in melanoma. J gave up 5 bases and V 3 bases, and 8 bases lay outside the gene matches. The germline V gene encodes CDR1 SGHTA and CDR2 FQGTGA. The CDR3 is made up of 15 amino acids. Sequencing was performed with immunoSEQ multiplex PCR; in TCRdb, only in-frame clones are kept and a portion is missing. The sample contains more than 15,000 clones, approximately 70% of which appear only once. Specified treatment: randomized to nivolumab then ipilimumab (arm A) or the reverse (arm B). Sorted cells were live CD3+CD8+, lacking CD19 and CD56, from PBMCs.

The chain has TRBV7-3 and TRBJ2-5, with TRBD1 identical over 8 bases. Material: CD8+ T cells sorted from blood (inferred from file names), obtained from a patient given nivolumab and ipilimumab in sequence. The sequence came from a human donor with melanoma. The CDR3 DNA sequence: TGTGCCAGCAGCTTCGTCCAGGGGGCAAAGGAGACCCAGTACTTC. Translated, it gives CASSFVQGAKETQYF.